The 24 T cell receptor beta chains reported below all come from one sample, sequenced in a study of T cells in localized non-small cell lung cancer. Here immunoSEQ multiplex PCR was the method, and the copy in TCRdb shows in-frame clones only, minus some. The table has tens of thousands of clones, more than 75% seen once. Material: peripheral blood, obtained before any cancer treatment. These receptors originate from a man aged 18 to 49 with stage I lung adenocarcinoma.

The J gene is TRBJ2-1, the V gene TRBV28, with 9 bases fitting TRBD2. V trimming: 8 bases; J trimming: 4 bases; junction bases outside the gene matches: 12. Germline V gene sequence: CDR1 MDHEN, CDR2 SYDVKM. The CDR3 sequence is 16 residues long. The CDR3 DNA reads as TGTGCCAGCGGTACCTCCGCGGGGGGGCCTTACAATGAGCAGTTCTTC. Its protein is CASGTSAGGPYNEQFF.

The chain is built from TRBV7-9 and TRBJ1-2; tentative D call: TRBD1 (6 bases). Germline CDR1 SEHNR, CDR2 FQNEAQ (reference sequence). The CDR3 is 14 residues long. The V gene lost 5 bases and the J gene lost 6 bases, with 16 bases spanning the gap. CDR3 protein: CASSATGPTHGYTF. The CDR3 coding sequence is TGTGCCAGCAGCGCGACAGGCCCTACGCATGGCTACACCTTC.

CDR3 in DNA: TGTGCCATCAGTGAGTCAGTCGGACAGAGAGACAATGAGCAGTTCTTC. This codes for CAISESVGQRDNEQFF. The genes are TRBV10-3 and TRBJ2-1; TRBD1 might be the D (6 bases). The CDR3 sequence is 16 residues long. CDR1 ENHRY and CDR2 SYGVKD come from the germline V gene. V lost 0 bases, J lost 5 bases, and 14 bases lay in between.

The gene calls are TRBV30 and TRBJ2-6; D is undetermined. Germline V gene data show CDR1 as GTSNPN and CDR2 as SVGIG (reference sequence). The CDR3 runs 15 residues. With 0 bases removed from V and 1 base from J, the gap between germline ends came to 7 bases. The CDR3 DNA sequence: TGTGCCTGGAGTGTACCGAATTCTGGGGCCAACGTCCTGACTTTC. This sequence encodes CAWSVPNSGANVLTF.

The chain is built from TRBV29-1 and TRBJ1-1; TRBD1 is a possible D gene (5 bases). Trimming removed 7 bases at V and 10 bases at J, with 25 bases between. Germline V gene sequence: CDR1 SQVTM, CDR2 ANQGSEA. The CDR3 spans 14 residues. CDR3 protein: CSADYRGVGKGAFF. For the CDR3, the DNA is TGCAGCGCCGACTATCGGGGGGTGGGGAAAGGAGCTTTCTTT.

The CDR3 bases are TGTGCCAGCAAAGATGGGGGGTTAAGTGGCTACACCTTC. It specifies CASKDGGLSGYTF. The chain uses TRBV7-8 and TRBJ1-2, with D possibly TRBD1 on 5 matching bases. CDR1 and CDR2 from the germline V gene are SGHVS and FQNEAQ. V was pared by 7 bases and J by 7 bases, with 16 bases between. The CDR3 is made up of 13 amino acids.

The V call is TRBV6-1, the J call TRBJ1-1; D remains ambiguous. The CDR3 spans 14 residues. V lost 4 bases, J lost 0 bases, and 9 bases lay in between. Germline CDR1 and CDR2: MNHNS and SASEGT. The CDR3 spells CASSAPGLNTEAFF. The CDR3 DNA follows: TGTGCCAGCAGTGCCCCCGGCCTGAACACTGAAGCTTTCTTT.

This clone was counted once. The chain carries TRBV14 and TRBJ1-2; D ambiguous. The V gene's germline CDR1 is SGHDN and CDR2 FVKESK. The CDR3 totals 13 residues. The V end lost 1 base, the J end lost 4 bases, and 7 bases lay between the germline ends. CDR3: CASSQVQSYGYTF. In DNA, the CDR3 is TGTGCCAGCAGCCAAGTTCAAAGCTATGGCTACACCTTC.

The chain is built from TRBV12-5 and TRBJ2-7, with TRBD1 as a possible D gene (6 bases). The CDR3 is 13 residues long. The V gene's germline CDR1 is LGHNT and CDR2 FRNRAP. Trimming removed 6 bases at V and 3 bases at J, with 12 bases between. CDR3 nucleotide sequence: TGTGCTAGTGGGGCACAGGGAGACTACGAGCAGTACTTC. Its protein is CASGAQGDYEQYF. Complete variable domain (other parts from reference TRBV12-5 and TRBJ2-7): DARVTQTPRHKVTEMGQEVTMRCQPILGHNTVFWYRQTMMQGLELLAYFRNRAPLDDSGMPKDRFSAEMPDATLATLKIQPSEPRDSAVYFCASGAQGDYEQYFGPGTRLTVT.

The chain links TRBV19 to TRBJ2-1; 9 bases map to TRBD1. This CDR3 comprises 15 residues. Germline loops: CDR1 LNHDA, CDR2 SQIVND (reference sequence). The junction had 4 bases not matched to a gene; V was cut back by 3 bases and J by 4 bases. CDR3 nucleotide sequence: TGTGCCAGTAGTATGTGGACAGGGGTTTACAATGAGCAGTTCTTC. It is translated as CASSMWTGVYNEQFF.

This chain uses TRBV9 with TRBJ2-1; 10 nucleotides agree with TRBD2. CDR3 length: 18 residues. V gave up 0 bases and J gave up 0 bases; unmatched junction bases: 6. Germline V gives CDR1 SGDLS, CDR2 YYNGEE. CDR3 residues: CASSVERSSGSSYNEQFF. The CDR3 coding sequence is TGTGCCAGCAGCGTAGAGCGGTCTAGCGGGAGCTCCTACAATGAGCAGTTCTTC.

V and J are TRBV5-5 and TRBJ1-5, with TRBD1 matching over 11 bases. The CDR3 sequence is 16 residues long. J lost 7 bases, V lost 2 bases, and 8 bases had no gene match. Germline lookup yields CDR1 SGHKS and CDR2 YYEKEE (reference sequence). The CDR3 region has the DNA TGTGCCAGCAGCTTCGGGACAGGGGGGCCGGGGCAGCCCCAGCATTTT. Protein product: CASSFGTGGPGQPQHF. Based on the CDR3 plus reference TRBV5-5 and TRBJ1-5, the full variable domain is DAGVTQSPTHLIKTRGQQVTLRCSPISGHKSVSWYQQVLGQGPQFIFQYYEKEERGRGNFPDRFSARQFPNYSSELNVNALLLGDSALYLCASSFGTGGPGQPQHFGDGTRLSIL.

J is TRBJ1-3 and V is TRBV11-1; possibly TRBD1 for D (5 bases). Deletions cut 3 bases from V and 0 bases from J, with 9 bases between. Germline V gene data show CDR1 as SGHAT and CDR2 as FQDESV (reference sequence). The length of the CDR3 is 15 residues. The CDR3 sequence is CASSLGRSSGNTIYF. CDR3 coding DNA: TGTGCCAGCAGCTTGGGGCGCAGCTCTGGAAACACCATATATTTT.

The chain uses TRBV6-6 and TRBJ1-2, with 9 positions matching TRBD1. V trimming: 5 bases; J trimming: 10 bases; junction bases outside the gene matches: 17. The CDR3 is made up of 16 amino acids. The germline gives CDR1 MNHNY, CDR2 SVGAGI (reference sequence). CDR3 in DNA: TGTGCCAGCAGTAGTACAGGGGGCGCAGATATTTCGGTCTACACCTTC. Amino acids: CASSSTGGADISVYTF.

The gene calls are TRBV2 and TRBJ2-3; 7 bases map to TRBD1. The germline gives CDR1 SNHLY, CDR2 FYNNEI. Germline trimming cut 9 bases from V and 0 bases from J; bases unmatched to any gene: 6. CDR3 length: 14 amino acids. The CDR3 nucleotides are TGTGCCAGTAGAACGGACAGGAGCACAGATACGCAGTATTTT. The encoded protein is CASRTDRSTDTQYF.

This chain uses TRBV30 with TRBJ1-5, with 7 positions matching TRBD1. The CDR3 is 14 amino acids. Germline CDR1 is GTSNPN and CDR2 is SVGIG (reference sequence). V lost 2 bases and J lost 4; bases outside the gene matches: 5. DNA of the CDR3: TGTGCCTGGAGTAGGACAGGTCTAAATCAGCCCCAGCATTTT. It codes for CAWSRTGLNQPQHF. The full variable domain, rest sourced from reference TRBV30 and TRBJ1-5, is SQTIHQWPATLVQPVGSPLSLECTVEGTSNPNLYWYRQAAGRGLQLLFYSVGIGQISSEVPQNLSASRPQDRQFILSSKKLLLSDSGFYLCAWSRTGLNQPQHFGDGTRLSIL.

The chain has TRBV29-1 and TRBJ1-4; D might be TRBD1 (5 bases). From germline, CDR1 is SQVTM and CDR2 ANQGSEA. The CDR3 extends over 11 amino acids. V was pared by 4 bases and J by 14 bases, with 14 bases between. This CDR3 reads CSVADGRGLFF. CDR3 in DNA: TGCAGCGTTGCTGACGGACGGGGGCTGTTTTTT. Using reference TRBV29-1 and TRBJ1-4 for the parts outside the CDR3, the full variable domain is SAVISQKPSRDICQRGTSLTIQCQVDSQVTMMFWYRQQPGQSLTLIATANQGSEATYESGFVIDKFPISRPNLTFSTLTVSNMSPEDSSIYLCSVADGRGLFFGSGTQLSVL.

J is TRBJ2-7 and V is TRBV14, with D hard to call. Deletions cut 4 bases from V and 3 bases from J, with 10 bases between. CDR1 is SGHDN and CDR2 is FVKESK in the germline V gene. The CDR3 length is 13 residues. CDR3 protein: CASSPPAGYEQYF. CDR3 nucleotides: TGTGCCAGCAGCCCCCCGGCCGGCTACGAGCAGTACTTC.

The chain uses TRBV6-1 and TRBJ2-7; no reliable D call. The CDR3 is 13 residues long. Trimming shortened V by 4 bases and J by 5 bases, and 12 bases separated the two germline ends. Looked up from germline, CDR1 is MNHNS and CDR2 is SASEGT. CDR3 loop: CASSAESRHEQYF. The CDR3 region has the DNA TGTGCCAGCAGTGCTGAGTCTCGCCACGAGCAGTACTTC.

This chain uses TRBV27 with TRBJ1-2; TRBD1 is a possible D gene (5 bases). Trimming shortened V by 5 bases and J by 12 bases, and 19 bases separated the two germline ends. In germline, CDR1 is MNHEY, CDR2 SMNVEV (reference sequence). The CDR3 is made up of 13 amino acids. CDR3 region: CASSEGRPGRDTF. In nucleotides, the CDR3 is TGTGCCAGCAGTGAGGGGAGACCTGGGAGGGACACCTTC.

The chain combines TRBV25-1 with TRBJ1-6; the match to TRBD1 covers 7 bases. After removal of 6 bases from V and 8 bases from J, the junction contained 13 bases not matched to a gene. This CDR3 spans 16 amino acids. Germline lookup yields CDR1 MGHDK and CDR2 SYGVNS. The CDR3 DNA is TGTGCCAGCAGCCGAGCCAGGGGACAGAGAGATTCACCCCTCCACTTT. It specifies CASSRARGQRDSPLHF. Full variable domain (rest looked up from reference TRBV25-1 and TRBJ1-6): EADIYQTPRYLVIGTGKKITLECSQTMGHDKMYWYQQDPGMELHLIHYSYGVNSTEKGDLSSESTVSRIRTEHFPLTLESARPSHTSQYLCASSRARGQRDSPLHFGNGTRLTVT.

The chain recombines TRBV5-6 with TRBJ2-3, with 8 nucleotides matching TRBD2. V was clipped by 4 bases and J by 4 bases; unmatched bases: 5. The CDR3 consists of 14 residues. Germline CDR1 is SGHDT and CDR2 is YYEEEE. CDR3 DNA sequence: TGTGCCAGCAGCCCGGGACTAGTTTCAGATACGCAGTATTTT. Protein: CASSPGLVSDTQYF.

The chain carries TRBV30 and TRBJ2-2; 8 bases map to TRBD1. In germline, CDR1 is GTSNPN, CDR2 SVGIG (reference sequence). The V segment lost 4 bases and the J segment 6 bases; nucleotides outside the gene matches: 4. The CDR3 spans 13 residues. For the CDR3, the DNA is TGTGCCTGGAACCCGGGACAGGCCGGGGAGCTGTTTTTT. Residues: CAWNPGQAGELFF.

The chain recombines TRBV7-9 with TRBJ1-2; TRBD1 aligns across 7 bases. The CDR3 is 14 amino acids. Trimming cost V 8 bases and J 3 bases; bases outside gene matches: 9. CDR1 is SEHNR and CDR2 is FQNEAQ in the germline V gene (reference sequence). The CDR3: CASRPGQSDYGYTF. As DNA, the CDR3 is TGTGCCAGCCGACCGGGACAGAGCGACTATGGCTACACCTTC.